This TCR beta chain is drawn from a study of beta chain features in type 1 diabetes. Study-wide results and limits: The VDJ junctions of type 1 diabetes patients carried fewer insertions and more deletions. Among all four CD4+ subsets, Type 1 diabetes patients had TCRB CDR3s that were moderately but significantly shorter.

There are a few counts of this clone. Its cognate antigen is unknown. The CDR3 is 15 residues long. The V gene end was trimmed by 8 bases and the J gene end by 11 bases; junction bases not matched to a gene: 21. Looked up from germline, CDR1 is SQVTM and CDR2 is ANQGSEA. Researchers reported sorting CD4+ naive, central memory, regulatory and stem cell-like memory cells via CD45RO/CCR7/CD25/CD127/CD95/CD27. Purity above 98% was achieved in all sorted populations. Since all of the isolated RNA was reverse transcribed, expressed TCRB transcripts were what got sequenced. The average read count of naive, central memory and regulatory T cell samples was around 3.8 million. Profiled with immunoSEQ multiplex PCR; TCRdb holds only in-frame clones, not every one. Among over 600,000 clones listed, roughly 12% were seen once.

V and J are TRBV29-1 and TRBJ2-1, with 7 bases fitting TRBD1. The specimen was naive CD4+ T cells from blood. This receptor was obtained from a young man with type 1 diabetes. The CDR3: CSLIPGQPHQGKQFF. DNA for the CDR3: TGCAGCCTTATACCGGGACAGCCCCATCAAGGGAAGCAGTTCTTC.